Shown below are 4 T cell receptor beta chains from a single sample sequenced in a study of T-cell reconstitution after alpha-beta-depleted transplantation in children (dated by TCRdb to the mid-2010s). Libraries were constructed by PCR. Sequencing was performed on an Illumina HiSeq 2500. TCR libraries were prepared with molecular barcoding, using unique molecular identifiers to normalize TCRbeta repertoire quantification. The raw public reads went through TCRdb reprocessing: fastp at Q25, MiXCR clone calling, in-frame beta chains kept. Rows with a matching CDR3 protein are joined into one entry that keeps the most common DNA and genes. The sample table shows about 90,000 distinct CDR3 sequences, and roughly 8.4% are seen once. The top ten hold roughly 6.9% of the sample. The material sequenced was PBMCs from the stem cell graft donor, taken from the stem cell graft. These receptors were taken from a human donor who donated a stem cell graft to a child with congenital amegakaryocytic thrombocytopenia.

In nucleotides, the CDR3 is TGTGCCAGCAGCCAAAGGACAGGTTGGAATGAGCAGTTCTTC. Its protein is CASSQRTGWNEQFF. This sequence joins TRBV14 and TRBJ2-1, with 7 positions matching TRBD1. The CDR3 has 14 residues. Germline V gene data show CDR1 as SGHDN and CDR2 as FVKESK. J was trimmed by 7 bases and V by 2 bases; bases with no gene match: 5. The variable domain in full, completed from reference TRBV14 and TRBJ2-1, reads EAGVTQFPSHSVIEKGQTVTLRCDPISGHDNLYWYRRVMGKEIKFLLHFVKESKQDESGMPNNRFLAERTGGTYSTLKVQPAELEDSGVYFCASSQRTGWNEQFFGPGTRLTVL.

This clonotype was seen at least ten times. This chain connects TRBV12-3 or TRBV12-4 to TRBJ2-2; D is undetermined. Trimming left V 5 bases short and J 5 bases short, with 21 bases between. The CDR3 is 17 residues long. CDR3 in amino acids: CASSHSVVLEGTGELFF. In DNA, the CDR3 is TGTGCCAGCAGTCACTCGGTGGTTCTCGAAGGGACCGGGGAGCTGTTTTTT.

This clonotype was seen at least ten times. The chain recombines TRBV29-1 with TRBJ1-6; D is unresolved. Per germline, CDR1 SQVTM and CDR2 ANQGSEA. Trimming cost V 6 bases and J 7 bases, with 16 bases left between them. This CDR3 is 14 amino acids long. The CDR3 spells CSVGDGRPNSPLHF. CDR3 DNA: TGCAGCGTCGGTGACGGTCGACCCAATTCACCCCTCCACTTT. The whole variable domain, remainder taken from reference TRBV29-1 and TRBJ1-6, is SAVISQKPSRDICQRGTSLTIQCQVDSQVTMMFWYRQQPGQSLTLIATANQGSEATYESGFVIDKFPISRPNLTFSTLTVSNMSPEDSSIYLCSVGDGRPNSPLHFGNGTRLTVT.

Ten or more counts support this clonotype. The V gene is TRBV7-9, the J gene TRBJ2-2, with 8 nucleotides matching TRBD1. Germline loops: CDR1 SEHNR, CDR2 FQNEAQ (reference sequence). With 6 bases clipped from V and 0 bases from J, the junction kept 3 bases outside the gene matches. This CDR3 is built from 15 residues. The DNA of the CDR3 is TGTGCCAGCAGGCTGGACAGGGCGAACACCGGGGAGCTGTTTTTT. It specifies CASRLDRANTGELFF. Combining the CDR3 with reference TRBV7-9 and TRBJ2-2 gives the whole variable domain DTGVSQNPRHKITKRGQNVTFRCDPISEHNRLYWYRQTLGQGPEFLTYFQNEAQLEKSRLLSDRFSAERPKGSFSTLEIQRTEQGDSAMYLCASRLDRANTGELFFGEGSRLTVL.